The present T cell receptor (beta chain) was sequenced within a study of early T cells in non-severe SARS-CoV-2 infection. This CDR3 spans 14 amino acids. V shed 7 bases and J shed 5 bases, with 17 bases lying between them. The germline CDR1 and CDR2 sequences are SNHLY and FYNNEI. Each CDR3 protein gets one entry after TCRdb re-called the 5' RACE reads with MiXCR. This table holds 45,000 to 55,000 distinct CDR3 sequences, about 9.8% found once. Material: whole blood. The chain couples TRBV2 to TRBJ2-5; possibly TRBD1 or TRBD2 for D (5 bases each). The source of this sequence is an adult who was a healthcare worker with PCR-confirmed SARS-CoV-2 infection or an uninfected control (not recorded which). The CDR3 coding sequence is TGTGCCAGCAAATCGGGGCAGGCGGTGGAGACCCAGTACTTC. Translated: CASKSGQAVETQYF. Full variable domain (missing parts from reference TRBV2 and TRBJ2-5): EPEVTQTPSHQVTQMGQEVILRCVPISNHLYFYWYRQILGQKVEFLVSFYNNEISEKSEIFDDQFSVERPDGSNFTLKIRSTKLEDSAMYFCASKSGQAVETQYFGPGTRLLVL.